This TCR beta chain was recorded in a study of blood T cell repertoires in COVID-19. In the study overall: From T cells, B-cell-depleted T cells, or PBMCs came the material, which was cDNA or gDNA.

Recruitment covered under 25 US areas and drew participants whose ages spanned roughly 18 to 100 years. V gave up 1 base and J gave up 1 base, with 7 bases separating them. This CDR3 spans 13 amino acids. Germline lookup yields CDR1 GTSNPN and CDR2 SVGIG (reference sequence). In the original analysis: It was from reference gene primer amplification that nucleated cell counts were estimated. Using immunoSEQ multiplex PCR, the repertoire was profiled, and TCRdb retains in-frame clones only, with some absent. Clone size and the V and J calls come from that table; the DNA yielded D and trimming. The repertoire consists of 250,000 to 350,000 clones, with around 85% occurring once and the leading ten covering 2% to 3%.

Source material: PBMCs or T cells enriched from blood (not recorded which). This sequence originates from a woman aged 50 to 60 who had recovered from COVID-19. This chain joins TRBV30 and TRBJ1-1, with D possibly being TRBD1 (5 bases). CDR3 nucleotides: TGTGCCTGGAGTGGACAGACGAACACTGAAGCTTTCTTT. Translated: CAWSGQTNTEAFF. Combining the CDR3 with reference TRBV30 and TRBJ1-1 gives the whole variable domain SQTIHQWPATLVQPVGSPLSLECTVEGTSNPNLYWYRQAAGRGLQLLFYSVGIGQISSEVPQNLSASRPQDRQFILSSKKLLLSDSGFYLCAWSGQTNTEAFFGQGTRLTVV.